The 20 T cell receptor beta chains listed next were all sequenced from one sample in a study of vaccination effects on CD4 cells after COVID-19. Ahead of sequencing, the ViraFEST assay grew antigen-specific CD4+ T cells using viral peptide pools. Culture lasted around eleven days before CD4+ T cell isolation. The antigens for these receptors are not known. Measured with immunoSEQ multiplex PCR; TCRdb has only the in-frame clones, and not every one. The table has under 80,000 clones, around 74% seen once. Sample: CD4+ T cells from PBMCs cultured with HCoV-229E spike peptides, taken before COVID-19 vaccination. Receptor source: a human donor who received a COVID-19 vaccine.

The CDR3: CASSYGDRGSEKLFF. The CDR3 DNA reads TGTGCCAGCAGTTACGGCGACAGGGGAAGTGAAAAACTGTTTTTT. The rearrangement links TRBV6-5 to TRBJ1-4; 8 bases align to TRBD1. The V segment lost 2 bases and the J segment 7 bases; nucleotides outside the gene matches: 6. The CDR3 loop spans 15 amino acids. Germline lookup yields CDR1 MNHEY and CDR2 SVGAGI.

This clone has just a few counts. The rearrangement joins TRBV19 to TRBJ1-2; D possibly corresponds to TRBD1 (5 bases). Trimming removed 5 bases at V and 8 bases at J, with 9 bases between. Germline-derived CDR1 and CDR2 are LNHDA and SQIVND (reference sequence). The CDR3 has 11 residues. CDR3 coding DNA: TGTGCCAGTAGTTCCAGGGTCGGCTACACCTTC. Translating gives CASSSRVGYTF.

The chain is built from TRBV9 and TRBJ1-6; D uncertain. This CDR3 has 16 residues. V was shortened by 1 base and J by 0 bases, with 8 bases between the two germline ends. Germline assignment: CDR1 SGDLS and CDR2 YYNGEE. The CDR3 loop reads CASSVTPSSYNSPLHF. CDR3 nucleotides: TGTGCCAGCAGCGTAACCCCGAGCTCCTATAATTCACCCCTCCACTTT.

The chain recombines TRBV7-9 with TRBJ1-2; the D is unclear. Trimming shortened V by 6 bases and J by 2 bases, and 7 bases separated the two germline ends. CDR3 size: 12 residues. The germline CDR1 and CDR2 sequences are SEHNR and FQNEAQ (reference sequence). CDR3 sequence: CASSNSNYGYTF. In nucleotides, the CDR3 is TGTGCCAGCAGTAACTCCAACTATGGCTACACCTTC.

This rearrangement joins TRBV30 to TRBJ1-2; maybe TRBD1 (5 bases). CDR3 length equals 13 residues. V lost 2 bases to trimming and J lost 3 bases, with 10 bases between them. CDR1 is GTSNPN, CDR2 SVGIG, per germline (reference sequence). The CDR3 DNA is TGTGCCTGGAGTATTGGGGGATACTATGGCTACACCTTC. Its protein is CAWSIGGYYGYTF.

The chain is built from TRBV29-1 and TRBJ1-1; no firm D call. This CDR3 region has 13 residues. Germline V gives CDR1 SQVTM, CDR2 ANQGSEA. The V and J ends lost 3 bases and 1 base respectively, with 9 bases between them. The CDR3 nucleotides are TGCAGCGTTGACTCGGTCGGGAACACTGAAGCTTTCTTT. It yields the protein CSVDSVGNTEAFF.

This chain joins TRBV10-3 and TRBJ2-4; D possibly uses TRBD1 or TRBD2 (5 bases each). Germline V lookup: CDR1 ENHRY, CDR2 SYGVKD. CDR3 size: 15 residues. V shed 4 bases and J shed 3 bases, with 13 bases lying between them. CDR3 sequence (DNA): TGTGCCATCAGTGCGGGGCTCAGCGACAAAAACATTCAGTACTTC. Its translation is CAISAGLSDKNIQYF.

CDR3 DNA: TGTGCTAGTGGTTTGGGTCCGAACACTGAAGCTTTCTTT. This gives the protein CASGLGPNTEAFF. This chain connects TRBV12-5 to TRBJ1-1; D remains ambiguous. The CDR3 has 13 residues. V dropped 1 base and J dropped 1 base, with 4 bases sitting between them. Germline CDR1 reads LGHNT; CDR2 reads FRNRAP.

The chain combines TRBV5-5 with TRBJ2-7; weak D call: TRBD1 (5 bases). V lost 4 bases, J lost 4 bases, and 12 bases lay in between. Looked up from germline, CDR1 is SGHKS and CDR2 is YYEKEE (reference sequence). This CDR3 has 13 amino acids. The CDR3 sequence is CASSRTSGYEQYV. CDR3 DNA sequence: TGTGCCAGCAGCAGGACATCAGGGTACGAGCAGTACGTC.

The chain carries TRBV7-8 and TRBJ2-5; D is perhaps TRBD2 (5 bases). From germline, CDR1 is SGHVS and CDR2 FQNEAQ. V lost 0 bases and J 5 bases, leaving 16 bases between the germline ends. CDR3 length equals 16 residues. Written as DNA, the CDR3 is TGTGCCAGCAGCTTAGCGCTGGGAAGAGGGTCGGAGACCCAGTACTTC. This translates into CASSLALGRGSETQYF.

This clone was picked up a small number of times. The chain combines TRBV6-5 with TRBJ1-6; D gene uncertain. Trimming cost V 7 bases and J 4 bases, with 8 bases left between them. The CDR3 is 13 amino acids. Germline V gives CDR1 MNHEY, CDR2 SVGAGI. Here the CDR3 reads CASTTEYNSPLHF. The CDR3 DNA reads TGTGCCAGCACAACGGAGTATAATTCACCCCTCCACTTT.

The rearrangement uses TRBV3-1 (or the pseudogene TRBV3-2) and TRBJ1-1, with 7 bases identical to TRBD1. CDR1 is LGHDT, CDR2 YNNKEL, per germline (reference sequence). This CDR3 is built from 13 residues. J lost 6 bases, V lost 1 base, and 2 bases had no gene match. The CDR3 reads CASSQGQGAEAFF. The CDR3 bases are TGTGCCAGCAGCCAAGGACAGGGCGCTGAAGCTTTCTTT.

This clone appeared once. The rearrangement uses TRBV29-1 and TRBJ1-2, with 9 positions matching TRBD1. Germline V gene data show CDR1 as SQVTM and CDR2 as ANQGSEA. There are 16 residues in the CDR3. The V gene end was trimmed by 6 bases and the J gene end by 3 bases; junction bases not matched to a gene: 14. This chain's CDR3 is CSVRRRTGAMDYGYTF. For the CDR3, the DNA is TGCAGCGTGCGTCGACGGACAGGGGCTATGGACTATGGCTACACCTTC.

The V gene is TRBV18, the J gene TRBJ2-3, with TRBD1 matching 7 bases. The V and J ends lost 4 bases and 1 base, in that order; junction bases with no gene match: 5. Germline V gene data show CDR1 as KGHSH and CDR2 as LQKENI. This CDR3 spans 15 amino acids. The CDR3 sequence is CASSQGAEGTDTQYF. The CDR3 DNA reads TGTGCCAGCTCACAGGGGGCGGAGGGCACAGATACGCAGTATTTT. Together with reference TRBV18 and TRBJ2-3, the CDR3 gives the full variable domain: NAGVMQNPRHLVRRRGQEARLRCSPMKGHSHVYWYRQLPEEGLKFMVYLQKENIIDESGMPKERFSAEFPKEGPSILRIQQVVRGDSAAYFCASSQGAEGTDTQYFGPGTRLTVL.

J is TRBJ2-2 and V is TRBV4-1; D may be TRBD1 (6 bases). The CDR3 is made up of 18 amino acids. Per germline, CDR1 MGHRA and CDR2 YSYEKL. Deletions cut 4 bases from V and 3 bases from J, with 21 bases between. CDR3 amino acids: CASSLLRGRGYDTGELFF. The CDR3 region has the DNA TGCGCCAGCAGCCTCCTAAGGGGCAGGGGTTATGACACCGGGGAGCTGTTTTTT.

This clone has a handful of counts. The rearrangement joins TRBV30 to TRBJ1-1; D call uncertain. The CDR3 has 10 residues. The V end was cut by 8 bases, the J end by 5 bases, with 9 bases between. CDR1 is GTSNPN, CDR2 SVGIG, per germline (reference sequence). The chain's CDR3 is CALFRTEAFF. CDR3 DNA: TGTGCCCTCTTCCGAACTGAAGCTTTCTTT.

The genes are TRBV2 and TRBJ2-2; 7 bases fit TRBD1. This CDR3 has 14 amino acids. Trimming cost V 7 bases and J 0 bases; bases outside gene matches: 2. In germline, CDR1 is SNHLY, CDR2 FYNNEI. The CDR3 nucleotides read TGTGCCAGCACCGGGACAGCGAACACCGGGGAGCTGTTTTTT. Encoded protein: CASTGTANTGELFF.

The rearrangement links TRBV6-2 or TRBV6-3 to TRBJ2-2, with 8 bases identical to TRBD1. Germline V lookup: CDR1 MNHEY, CDR2 SVGEGT. The J segment lost 6 bases and the V segment lost 1 base, leaving 7 bases of the junction unmatched. CDR3 size: 16 residues. The CDR3 DNA is TGTGCCAGCAGTTACTTGGGGACAGGACAGGCCGGGGAGCTGTTTTTT. Its protein product is CASSYLGTGQAGELFF.

The genes are TRBV24-1 and TRBJ1-3, with D tentatively TRBD1 (5 bases). The V and J ends lost 2 bases and 2 bases respectively, with 9 bases between them. In germline, CDR1 is KGHDR, CDR2 SFDVKD. The CDR3 is made up of 15 amino acids. The CDR3 loop reads CATSDSRGAGNTIYF. CDR3 in DNA: TGTGCCACCAGTGATTCAAGGGGAGCTGGAAACACCATATATTTT.

This sequence joins TRBV3-1 (or the pseudogene TRBV3-2) and TRBJ1-4, with 9 bases that match TRBD1. Losses at the gene ends were 0 bases for V and 2 bases for J; bases not matched to a gene: 13. CDR3 length: 20 amino acids. The germline gives CDR1 LGHDT, CDR2 YNNKEL (reference sequence). For the CDR3, the DNA is TGTGCCAGCAGCCAAGAAGCGGGGACAGGGAGGCTTGCGACTAATGAAAAACTGTTTTTT. Protein: CASSQEAGTGRLATNEKLFF.